This entry lists 10 T cell receptor beta chains sequenced from one sample in a study of shared clonotypes between healthy human individuals. The protocol was immunoSEQ multiplex PCR, while the TCRdb copy is restricted to in-frame clones and leaves out a portion. The table includes a few million clones, approximately 95% detected once. The sample taken for sequencing was naive CD4+ T cells from PBMCs. Described subset: CD45RA+ positively selected. Source of these receptors: a man younger than 35 in good health. Some clones in this sample may be carry-over from other donors' samples.

The chain uses TRBV28 and TRBJ1-1; no firm D call. V was clipped by 3 bases and J by 0 bases, with 17 bases between them. There are 17 residues in the CDR3. From germline, CDR1 is MDHEN and CDR2 SYDVKM. CDR3: CASSLFLVWEMNTEAFF. DNA for the CDR3: TGTGCCAGCAGTTTGTTTTTAGTTTGGGAGATGAACACTGAAGCTTTCTTT. The full variable domain, in which reference TRBV28 and TRBJ1-1 provide the parts outside the CDR3, is DVKVTQSSRYLVKRTGEKVFLECVQDMDHENMFWYRQDPGLGLRLIYFSYDVKMKEKGDIPEGYSVSREKKERFSLILESASTNQTSMYLCASSLFLVWEMNTEAFFGQGTRLTVV.

The J gene is TRBJ2-7, the V gene TRBV4-2, with D possibly matching TRBD1 (6 bases). The length of the CDR3 is 17 residues. Trimming left V 2 bases short and J 4 bases short, with 21 bases between. Looked up from germline, CDR1 is LGHNA and CDR2 is YNFKEQ. For the CDR3, the DNA is TGTGCCAGCAGCCAAAGGCCCAGAGGGGGTACACCTTACGAGCAGTACTTC. It encodes CASSQRPRGGTPYEQYF.

The chain employs TRBV7-2 and TRBJ2-1; D unclear. The CDR3 sequence is 13 residues long. Germline CDR1 SGHTA, CDR2 FQGNSA. Trimming took 3 bases from V and 6 from J, leaving 9 bases between them. Here the CDR3 DNA reads TGTGCCAGCAGCTTGGCAGACCCCAATGAGCAGTTCTTC. It yields the protein CASSLADPNEQFF.

About this clone itself: Distinct nucleotide sequences in the sample also encode this CDR3. V gene TRBV4-1 combines with J gene TRBJ2-7, with a weak D call TRBD1 (5 bases). Trimming removed 0 bases at V and 2 bases at J, with 11 bases between. CDR1 and CDR2 from the germline V gene are MGHRA and YSYEKL. The CDR3 is 15 amino acids. CDR3 region: CASSQERQGAYEQYF. CDR3 DNA sequence: TGCGCCAGCAGCCAAGAGCGCCAAGGGGCCTACGAGCAGTACTTC.

This clone has only one observation. CDR3 DNA: TGTGCCAGCAGCCCAAGGGTTCGGAACACTGAAGCTTTCTTT. Translating gives CASSPRVRNTEAFF. The rearrangement links TRBV28 to TRBJ1-1, with D unresolved. The germline V gene encodes CDR1 MDHEN and CDR2 SYDVKM. Trimming pared 6 bases from V and 1 base from J, leaving 12 bases between. The CDR3 totals 14 residues.

This clone appeared once. This rearrangement joins TRBV7-9 to TRBJ2-1; 8 bases are a match to TRBD2. This CDR3 contains 17 residues. Germline loops: CDR1 SEHNR, CDR2 FQNEAQ (reference sequence). V was clipped by 0 bases and J by 5 bases; unmatched bases: 9. CDR3 nucleotide sequence: TGTGCCAGCAGCTTAGCGCTGGCCAGCGGGAGAAACAATGAGCAGTTCTTC. Its protein product is CASSLALASGRNNEQFF.

The V and J genes are TRBV5-1 and TRBJ2-1; 9 bases align to TRBD2. V shed 0 bases and J 12 bases; nucleotides not matched to a gene: 13. CDR1 and CDR2 (germline): SGHRS, YFSETQ. The CDR3 consists of 16 residues. CDR3 DNA sequence: TGCGCCAGCAGCTTGGACCCTGCGGGACTAGCTGGCATGCAGTTCTTC. It specifies CASSLDPAGLAGMQFF.

A word on this clone: This CDR3 is also generated by other DNA sequences in the sample. The chain has TRBV5-5 and TRBJ2-1, with 9 bases fitting TRBD2. V lost 4 bases to trimming and J lost 3 bases; unmatched junction nucleotides: 8. Germline CDR1 is SGHKS and CDR2 is YYEKEE (reference sequence). The CDR3 sequence is 16 residues long. CDR3 residues: CASSLSGTSSYNEQFF. In DNA, the CDR3 is TGTGCCAGCAGCCTCTCCGGGACTAGCAGCTACAATGAGCAGTTCTTC.

This chain links TRBV28 with TRBJ1-1; D possibly corresponds to TRBD1 (5 bases). Germline lookup yields CDR1 MDHEN and CDR2 SYDVKM. V lost 6 bases and J 4 bases, leaving 18 bases between the germline ends. The length of the CDR3 is 15 residues. The CDR3 spells CASSPGKGTRTEAFF. The CDR3 DNA sequence: TGTGCCAGCAGCCCAGGAAAAGGGACGCGCACTGAAGCTTTCTTT.

The chain couples TRBV7-8 to TRBJ2-2; TRBD2 is a possible D gene (6 bases). Germline lookup yields CDR1 SGHVS and CDR2 FQNEAQ. There are 16 residues in the CDR3. Trimming removed 8 bases at V and 0 bases at J, with 16 bases between. CDR3 residues: CASWPRGAANTGELFF. The CDR3 coding sequence is TGTGCCAGCTGGCCGCGGGGAGCGGCGAACACCGGGGAGCTGTTTTTT.